This paragraph reports one TCR beta chain. The antigen remains undetermined. This record belongs to a study of blood T cells in healthy people across ages. Findings and limits, study-wide: PBMCs left unsorted prevented a conclusive naive versus antigen-experienced comparison.

The sample providers were healthy Caucasian people from Russia, aged about 6 to 90. A sample-barcoded 5' primer and a J-beta primer mix were used in a second PCR of roughly 7 to 11 cycles. MiXCR, run by TCRdb on the 5' RACE reads, gives a single entry per CDR3 protein. The sample consists of hundreds of thousands of distinct CDR3 sequences, 35% to 60% of them appearing once. The germline V gene has CDR1 MNHEY and CDR2 SMNVEV (reference sequence). The CDR3 is 15 residues long. The gene calls are TRBV27 and TRBJ2-7; D is unresolved. The J call is in doubt because the DNA end fits TRBJ2-5 better. Input material: blood. The receptor was derived from an older man in good health. The DNA of the CDR3 is TGTGCCAGCAGTTTAAGGCAAGGAAGGGCAGAGACCCAGTACTTC. Protein product: CASSLRQGRAETQYF.